The 10 T cell receptor beta chains in this list originate from one sample, sequenced in a study of T cells in narcolepsy. Sequencing used immunoSEQ multiplex PCR; TCRdb keeps in-frame clones, though not all of them. This sample has about 26,000 clones; around 84% occur once, and the top ten carry around 0.99%. Sequenced: memory (CD45RA-) CD4+ T cells from blood. The receptors come from a human donor in good health.

The chain employs TRBV2 and TRBJ2-6; D might be TRBD1 (6 bases). This CDR3 contains 14 residues. The V and J ends lost 7 bases and 3 bases respectively, with 10 bases between them. Germline CDR1 and CDR2: SNHLY and FYNNEI. CDR3 amino acids: CASIGQIGANVLTF. DNA for the CDR3: TGTGCCAGCATCGGACAGATTGGGGCCAACGTCCTGACTTTC.

The chain carries TRBV4-1 and TRBJ2-3; 8 positions match TRBD2. CDR1 is MGHRA and CDR2 is YSYEKL in the germline V gene. The V and J ends lost 0 bases and 4 bases, in that order; junction bases with no gene match: 9. CDR3 length: 17 residues. The CDR3 here is CASSQDWTSSTSDTQYF. The DNA of the CDR3 is TGCGCCAGCAGCCAAGATTGGACTAGCAGTACTTCAGATACGCAGTATTTT.

This sequence joins TRBV10-3 and TRBJ2-7, with D perhaps matching TRBD1 or TRBD2 (5 bases each). The germline CDR1 and CDR2 sequences are ENHRY and SYGVKD. This CDR3 is built from 13 residues. Trimming cost V 6 bases and J 7 bases, with 16 bases left between them. CDR3 nucleotides: TGTGCCATCAGGCTCGGGGCGCTTGGGGAGCAGTACTTC. This encodes CAIRLGALGEQYF.

In this sample, this clone turned up once. The chain is built from TRBV19 and TRBJ1-3; maybe TRBD1 (5 bases). Germline V CDR1 and CDR2: LNHDA, SQIVND (reference sequence). The CDR3 covers 14 residues. V was pared by 6 bases and J by 7 bases, with 16 bases between. CDR3 sequence: CASRPGTAPNTIYF. CDR3 nucleotides: TGTGCCAGTAGACCAGGGACGGCGCCCAACACCATATATTTT.

The chain employs TRBV19 and TRBJ2-5; D is possibly TRBD2 (5 bases). Germline CDR1 reads LNHDA; CDR2 reads SQIVND (reference sequence). The CDR3 loop spans 15 amino acids. Between the trimmed V and J ends, which lost 5 bases and 5 bases, there was a span of 18 bases. For the CDR3, the DNA is TGTGCCAGTAGTTCGGCCAGGAGGCCGGGGGAGACCCAGTACTTC. This encodes CASSSARRPGETQYF.

This clone turned up a few times. The chain uses TRBV10-1 and TRBJ1-4; tentative D call: TRBD1 (5 bases). The CDR3 sequence is 14 residues long. Germline V gives CDR1 WNHNN, CDR2 SYGVQD (reference sequence). Trimming pared 6 bases from V and 7 bases from J, leaving 15 bases between. CDR3 in amino acids: CASSEGRSSEKLFF. CDR3 DNA: TGCGCCAGCAGCGAGGGGAGATCGAGTGAAAAACTGTTTTTT.

The gene calls are TRBV19 and TRBJ1-6; tentatively, D is TRBD1 (6 bases). Between the trimmed V and J ends, which lost 8 bases and 0 bases, there was a span of 14 bases. Germline CDR1 is LNHDA and CDR2 is SQIVND (reference sequence). The CDR3 totals 16 residues. The CDR3 protein is CASRQEASSYNSPLHF. The CDR3 bases are TGTGCCAGTCGACAGGAGGCTAGCTCCTATAATTCACCCCTCCACTTT.

The chain uses TRBV20-1 and TRBJ1-2; D is unclear. CDR3 length: 11 amino acids. Germline CDR1 reads DFQATT; CDR2 reads SNEGSKA (reference sequence). The ends were cut back, 6 bases at V and 2 bases at J, with 7 bases in the middle. CDR3 amino acids: CSAPGNYGYTF. As DNA, the CDR3 is TGCAGTGCCCCGGGGAACTATGGCTACACCTTC.

V and J are TRBV9 and TRBJ2-7; 9 nucleotides agree with TRBD1. The CDR3 loop spans 14 amino acids. V was pared by 4 bases and J by 6 bases, with 8 bases of the junction left unmatched. CDR1 SGDLS and CDR2 YYNGEE come from the germline V gene. CDR3 sequence reads: CASSPRDRVFEQYF. Here the CDR3 DNA reads TGTGCCAGCAGCCCTCGGGACAGGGTATTCGAGCAGTACTTC.

This clone appeared a single time. The V gene is TRBV28, the J gene TRBJ2-6, with D uncertain. Germline-derived CDR1 and CDR2 are MDHEN and SYDVKM. This CDR3 contains 15 residues. The germline V and J ends were trimmed by 5 bases and 1 base, with 9 bases remaining between them. CDR3 residues: CASSGVGSGANVLTF. CDR3 coding DNA: TGTGCCAGCAGTGGGGTGGGGTCTGGGGCCAACGTCCTGACTTTC.